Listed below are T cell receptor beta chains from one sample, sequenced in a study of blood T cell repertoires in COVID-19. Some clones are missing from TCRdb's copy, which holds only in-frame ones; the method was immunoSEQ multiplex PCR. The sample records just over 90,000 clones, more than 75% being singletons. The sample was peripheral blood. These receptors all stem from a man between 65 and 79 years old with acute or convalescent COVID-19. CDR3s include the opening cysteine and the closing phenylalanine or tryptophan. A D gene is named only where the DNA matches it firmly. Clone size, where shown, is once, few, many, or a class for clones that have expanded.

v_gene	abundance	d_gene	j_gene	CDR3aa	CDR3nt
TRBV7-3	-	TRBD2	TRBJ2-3	CASSLGLAGGLADTQYF	TGTGCCAGCAGTCTGGGACTAGCGGGGGGGCTCGCAGATACGCAGTATTTT
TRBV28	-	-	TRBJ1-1	CASSLSPGRGAFF	TGTGCCAGCAGTTTATCGCCCGGGAGGGGAGCTTTCTTT
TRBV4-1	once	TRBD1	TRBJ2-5	CASSHLRGFDSETQYF	TGCGCCAGCAGCCACCTCAGGGGGTTCGACTCAGAGACCCAGTACTTC
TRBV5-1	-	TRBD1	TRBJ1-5	CATTGTGTGSNQPQHF	TGCGCCACCACCGGGACAGGTACGGGAAGCAATCAGCCCCAGCATTTT
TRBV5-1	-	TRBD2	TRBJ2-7	CASSPGLAGVYEQYF	TGCGCCAGCAGCCCGGGACTAGCGGGAGTATACGAGCAGTACTTC
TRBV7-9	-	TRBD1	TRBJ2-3	CASSSRDRGRDTQYF	TGTGCCAGCAGCTCCAGGGACAGGGGGAGAGATACGCAGTATTTT
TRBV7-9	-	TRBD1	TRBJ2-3	CASSPGTASTDTQYF	TGTGCCAGCAGCCCCGGGACAGCCAGCACAGATACGCAGTATTTT
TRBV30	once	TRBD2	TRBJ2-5	CAWSTTSGGETQYF	TGTGCCTGGAGTACCACGTCGGGGGGAGAGACCCAGTACTTC
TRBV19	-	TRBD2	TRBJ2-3	CASSIGTSGGGTDTQYF	TGTGCCAGTAGTATAGGGACTAGCGGGGGAGGCACAGATACGCAGTATTTT
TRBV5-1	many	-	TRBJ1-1	CASSLGGQNTEAFF	TGCGCCAGCAGCTTGGGGGGACAGAACACTGAAGCTTTCTTT
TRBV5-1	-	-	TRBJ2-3	CASSRGRTDTQYF	TGCGCCAGCAGCAGGGGTCGCACAGATACGCAGTATTTT
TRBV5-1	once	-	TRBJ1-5	CASSLPRIVWRRNQPQHF	TGCGCCAGCAGCTTGCCTAGAATCGTGTGGAGGCGGAATCAGCCCCAGCATTTT
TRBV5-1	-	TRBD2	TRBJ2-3	CASSLLAGSTDTQYF	TGCGCCAGCAGCTTACTAGCGGGAAGCACAGATACGCAGTATTTT
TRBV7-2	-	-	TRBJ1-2	CASSSEVGLYGYTF	TGTGCCAGCAGCTCGGAGGTGGGACTCTATGGCTACACCTTC
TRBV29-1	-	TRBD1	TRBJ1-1	CSVERSAGGNTEAFF	TGCAGCGTTGAAAGGTCGGCAGGGGGGAACACTGAAGCTTTCTTT
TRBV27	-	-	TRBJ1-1	CASSFRVSTEAFF	TGTGCCAGCAGTTTTCGGGTGTCCACTGAAGCTTTCTTT
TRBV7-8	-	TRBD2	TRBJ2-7	CASSSGTSGSYEQYF	TGTGCCAGCAGTTCCGGGACTAGCGGATCCTACGAGCAGTACTTC
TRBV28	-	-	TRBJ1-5	CASSFRQPNQPQHF	TGTGCCAGCAGTTTTCGACAGCCTAATCAGCCCCAGCATTTT
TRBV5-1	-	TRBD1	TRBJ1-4	CASSLGTGGPNEKLFF	TGCGCCAGCAGCTTGGGGACAGGGGGCCCTAATGAAAAACTGTTTTTT
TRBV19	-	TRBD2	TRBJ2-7	CASSIGAGGLYEQYF	TGTGCCAGTAGTATCGGGGCGGGAGGACTCTACGAGCAGTACTTC
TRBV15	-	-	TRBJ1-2	CATSRDRVVANYGYTF	TGTGCCACCAGCAGAGATCGGGTGGTAGCTAACTATGGCTACACCTTC
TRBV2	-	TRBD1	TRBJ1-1	CASSVGQGGKTEAFF	TGTGCCAGCAGTGTCGGACAGGGAGGAAAAACTGAAGCTTTCTTT
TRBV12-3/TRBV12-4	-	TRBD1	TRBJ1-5	CASSDRVDQPQHF	TGTGCCAGCAGCGACAGGGTGGATCAGCCCCAGCATTTT
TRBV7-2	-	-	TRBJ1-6	CASSPQQGNNSPLHF	TGTGCCAGCAGCCCCCAACAGGGTAATAATTCACCCCTCCACTTT
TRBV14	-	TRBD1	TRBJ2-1	CASRRTTGGSYNEQFF	TGTGCCAGCAGGAGGACGACAGGGGGCTCCTACAATGAGCAGTTCTTC
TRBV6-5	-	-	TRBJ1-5	CASSYSGGNQPQHF	TGTGCCAGCAGTTACTCAGGGGGCAATCAGCCCCAGCATTTT
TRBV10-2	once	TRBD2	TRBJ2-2	CASIGGTSSTGELFF	TGCGCCAGCATAGGTGGGACTAGCAGTACCGGGGAGCTGTTTTTT
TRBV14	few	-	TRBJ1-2	CASSQVAPQGYTF	TGTGCCAGCAGCCAAGTAGCCCCCCAAGGCTACACCTTC
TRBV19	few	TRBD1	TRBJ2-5	CASSTGGDRAETQYF	TGTGCCAGTAGTACTGGGGGGGACAGGGCAGAGACCCAGTACTTC
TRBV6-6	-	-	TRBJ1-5	CASSYEEGSGNQPQHF	TGTGCCAGCAGTTACGAGGAGGGGAGCGGCAATCAGCCCCAGCATTTT
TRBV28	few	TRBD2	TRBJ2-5	CASSSGLAGYQVETQYF	TGTGCCAGCAGTTCTGGACTAGCGGGATATCAGGTGGAGACCCAGTACTTC
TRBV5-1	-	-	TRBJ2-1	CASSLDINEQFF	TGCGCCAGCAGCTTAGACATTAATGAGCAGTTCTTC
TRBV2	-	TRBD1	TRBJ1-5	CASSGTGRSQPQHF	TGTGCCAGCAGCGGGACAGGGAGGAGTCAGCCCCAGCATTTT
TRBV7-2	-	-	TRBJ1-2	CASSSRGADYGYTF	TGTGCCAGCAGCTCCCGGGGGGCGGACTATGGCTACACCTTC
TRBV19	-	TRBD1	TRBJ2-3	CASSIPHRTGVKDTQYF	TGTGCCAGTAGTATCCCCCACCGAACAGGGGTGAAAGATACGCAGTATTTT
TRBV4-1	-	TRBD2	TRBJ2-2	CASSPILGGIHTGELFF	TGCGCCAGCAGCCCCATTCTCGGGGGGATCCACACCGGGGAGCTGTTTTTT
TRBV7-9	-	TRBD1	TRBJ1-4	CASSQNQGVTNEKLFF	TGTGCCAGCAGCCAAAATCAGGGGGTAACTAATGAAAAACTGTTTTTT
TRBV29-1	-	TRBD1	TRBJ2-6	CSVLGTGGYGANVLTF	TGCAGCGTTTTAGGGACAGGGGGTTATGGGGCCAACGTCCTGACTTTC
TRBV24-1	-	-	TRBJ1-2	CATSRTRDGYTF	TGTGCCACCAGCCGGACACGCGATGGCTACACCTTC
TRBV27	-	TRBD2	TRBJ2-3	CASSIRLAGTTDTQYF	TGTGCCAGCAGTATAAGACTAGCGGGAACCACAGATACGCAGTATTTT
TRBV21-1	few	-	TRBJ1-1	CASTEFLPRGLGTEAFF	TGTGCCAGCACCGAATTCCTCCCTAGGGGGCTGGGCACTGAAGCTTTCTTT
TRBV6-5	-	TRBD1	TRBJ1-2	CASSYGTGEYGYTF	TGTGCCAGCAGTTACGGGACAGGGGAATACGGCTACACCTTC
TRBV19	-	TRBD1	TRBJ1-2	CASSYSGTDKIYYGYTF	TGTGCCAGTAGTTATTCCGGGACAGACAAAATTTACTATGGCTACACCTTC
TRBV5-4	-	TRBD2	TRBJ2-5	CASSEQRGGRETQYF	TGTGCCAGCAGCGAACAGCGGGGGGGCAGAGAGACCCAGTACTTC
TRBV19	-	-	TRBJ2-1	CASCSRGNNEQFF	TGTGCCAGCTGCAGTAGGGGGAACAATGAGCAGTTCTTC
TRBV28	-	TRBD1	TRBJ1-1	CASSPPPGQGSAFF	TGTGCCAGCAGTCCCCCCCCGGGACAGGGGAGCGCTTTCTTT
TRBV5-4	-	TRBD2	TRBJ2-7	CASSSGGEYEQYF	TGTGCCAGCAGCTCCGGGGGGGAATACGAGCAGTACTTC
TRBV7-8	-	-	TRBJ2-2	CASSLRLSGAGELFF	TGTGCCAGCAGCTTAAGGCTGTCGGGTGCCGGGGAGCTGTTTTTT
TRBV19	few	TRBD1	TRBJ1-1	CASSRDRVNTEAFF	TGTGCCAGTAGTAGGGACAGAGTGAACACTGAAGCTTTCTTT
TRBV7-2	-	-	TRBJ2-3	CVSRKGGRSTDTQYF	TGTGTCAGCAGAAAAGGAGGTAGAAGCACAGATACGCAGTATTTT
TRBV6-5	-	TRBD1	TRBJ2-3	CASRKGQVVDTQYF	TGTGCCAGCAGAAAGGGACAGGTGGTGGATACGCAGTATTTT